This is a list of T cell receptor beta chains from one sample in a study of cytomegalovirus exposure and HLA in healthy donors. Measured with immunoSEQ multiplex PCR; TCRdb has only the in-frame clones, and not every one. The sample lists over 150,000 clones; 80% to 90% were seen once. Sequenced material: PBMCs. These receptor sequences come from a man aged 30 to 45 in good health and CMV-seropositive. Both conserved end residues are part of each CDR3. A D gene is named only where the DNA matches it firmly. Size is stated for part of the rows, as once, few or many counts, or as a class when the clone is expanded.

TRBJ2-5,TRBD2,.,TRBV11-3,TGTGCCAGCAGCCCCGGGACTAGCGTATCAGAGACCCAGTACTTC,CASSPGTSVSETQYF
TRBJ2-1,TRBD2,.,TRBV9,TGTGCCAGCAGCGCCGGAGCGGGACTAGCGTACAGTTACAATGAGCAGTTCTTC,CASSAGAGLAYSYNEQFF
TRBJ2-5,TRBD2,.,TRBV19,TGTGCCAGTAAAACGGGAGGGGATCAAGAGACCCAGTACTTC,CASKTGGDQETQYF
TRBJ2-3,.,.,TRBV5-4,TGTGCCAGCAGCTTGGGGTCAGGAACTAGCACAGATACGCAGTATTTT,CASSLGSGTSTDTQYF
TRBJ1-2,.,.,TRBV5-4,TGTGCCAGCAGTTCCGCGGGGAATGGCTACACCTTC,CASSSAGNGYTF
TRBJ2-1,TRBD1,.,TRBV29-1,TGCAGCGTCCGGACAGGCTACAATGAGCAGTTCTTC,CSVRTGYNEQFF
TRBJ2-1,.,once,TRBV25-1,TGTGCCAGCACTCCGACGGACAGAAGCTCCTACAATGAGCAGTTCTTC,CASTPTDRSSYNEQFF
TRBJ2-2,.,.,TRBV9,TGTGCCAGCAGCGTAGTTGGTAGCCCGCGAGTCACCGGGGAGCTGTTTTTT,CASSVVGSPRVTGELFF
TRBJ1-5,.,.,TRBV7-9,TGTGCCAGCAGCTTGGAAGGGAGGTCGGAGCAGCCCCAGCATTTT,CASSLEGRSEQPQHF
TRBJ2-3,.,.,TRBV29-1,TGCAGCTCCTTCATGGGGAACTCCGGGACACGCAAGACAGATACGCAGTATTTT,CSSFMGNSGTRKTDTQYF
TRBJ1-4,TRBD1,.,TRBV6-5,TGTGCCAGCAGCCAAACAGGGGGAGATGAAAAACTGTTTTTT,CASSQTGGDEKLFF
TRBJ1-6,TRBD1,.,TRBV27,TGTGCCAGCAGTTTTTTGACAGGGGGCGTCTATAATTCACCCCTCCACTTT,CASSFLTGGVYNSPLHF
TRBJ1-5,TRBD1,once,TRBV6-5,TGTGCCAGCAGCCTGGGACAGGGATATCAGCCCCAGCATTTT,CASSLGQGYQPQHF
TRBJ2-5,TRBD1,.,TRBV7-8,TGTGCCAGCAGCTACCCCCCGGGACAGGGGCGGCGTGAGACCCAGTACTTC,CASSYPPGQGRRETQYF
TRBJ1-2,.,.,TRBV4-2,TGTGCCAGCAGCCAAGATGAGGGTCTAGCTAACTATGGCTACACCTTC,CASSQDEGLANYGYTF
TRBJ2-5,TRBD2,.,TRBV5-1,TGCGCCAGCAGCTTGGCGACTAGCGGGATCCGAGAGACCCAGTACTTC,CASSLATSGIRETQYF
TRBJ2-5,TRBD1,.,TRBV29-1,TGCAGCGTCGACAGGGACGAGGAGACCCAGTACTTC,CSVDRDEETQYF
TRBJ1-1,.,.,TRBV6-1,TGTGCCAGCAGTGTTCGACAGCTCAACACTGAAGCTTTCTTT,CASSVRQLNTEAFF
TRBJ2-2,TRBD1,once,TRBV2,TGTGCCACCCCCCGGGACAGGGAGGAAACCGGGGAGCTGTTTTTT,CATPRDREETGELFF
TRBJ2-3,TRBD2,.,TRBV9,TGTGCCAGCAGCGAATTTACTAGCGAGAGCACAGATACGCAGTATTTT,CASSEFTSESTDTQYF
TRBJ2-3,TRBD2,.,TRBV9,TGTGCCAGCAGCCGGGGGGGGTTGCGCACAGATACGCAGTATTTT,CASSRGGLRTDTQYF
TRBJ1-1,.,.,TRBV6-6,TGTGCCAGCAGTTACGGAGGCACTGAAGCTTTCTTT,CASSYGGTEAFF
TRBJ2-7,TRBD2,.,TRBV11-1,TGTGCCAGCAGCTTGGGACTAGCGGTCTACGAGCAGTACTTC,CASSLGLAVYEQYF
TRBJ2-7,TRBD2,.,TRBV11-2,TGTGCCAGCCAGGCGGGGGGATACGAGCAGTACTTC,CASQAGGYEQYF
TRBJ2-3,TRBD1,.,TRBV7-8,TGTGCCAGCAGCTTATTCCTACAGGGGGGCACAGATACGCAGTATTTT,CASSLFLQGGTDTQYF
TRBJ2-2,TRBD2,once,TRBV7-7,TGTGCTTTAGCGGGTACGAACACCGGGGAGCTGTTTTTT,CALAGTNTGELFF
TRBJ2-1,TRBD2,.,TRBV30,TGTGCCTGGAGTTTCCGCGGGAGAGGGGCCTACAATGAGCAGTTCTTC,CAWSFRGRGAYNEQFF
TRBJ2-3,.,.,TRBV10-3,TGTGCCATCAGTGATGGGCAGGGATTAGGAACAGATACGCAGTATTTT,CAISDGQGLGTDTQYF
TRBJ2-2,.,.,TRBV5-1,TGCGCCAGCAGCTTGAATGCAGGGGCGTTGGCCGGGGAGCTGTTTTTT,CASSLNAGALAGELFF
TRBJ1-2,.,.,TRBV11-2,TGTGCCAGCAGCTCTACAGGGTACTATGGCTACACCTTC,CASSSTGYYGYTF
TRBJ1-1,.,.,TRBV20-1,TGCAGTGCTAGCGAGGCAGCTGAAGCTTTTTTT,CSASEAAEAFF
TRBJ2-3,TRBD1,.,TRBV18,TGTGCCAGCTCACCGGGACAGGGGGTGAGAACAGATACGCAGTATTTT,CASSPGQGVRTDTQYF
TRBJ2-2,.,.,TRBV12-1,TGTGCCAGCAGCTTCGATTGCACGGGACTGCTTCCTACCGGGGAGCTGTTTTTT,CASSFDCTGLLPTGELFF
TRBJ1-1,.,few,TRBV5-1,TGCGCCAGCAGCTTGGTTGTGACAGGCGCTGAAGCTTTCTTT,CASSLVVTGAEAFF
TRBJ2-5,TRBD1,.,TRBV7-9,TGTGCCAGCAGCTCAAGGGGGCTTGGGGAGACCCAGTACTTC,CASSSRGLGETQYF
TRBJ2-7,.,once,TRBV27,TGTGCCAGCAGTTATACTAGGGATTACGAGCAGTACTTC,CASSYTRDYEQYF
TRBJ2-7,TRBD2,.,TRBV11-3,TGTGCCAGCAGCTTGAGCGGGAGTTCCTCCTACGAGCAGTACTTC,CASSLSGSSSYEQYF